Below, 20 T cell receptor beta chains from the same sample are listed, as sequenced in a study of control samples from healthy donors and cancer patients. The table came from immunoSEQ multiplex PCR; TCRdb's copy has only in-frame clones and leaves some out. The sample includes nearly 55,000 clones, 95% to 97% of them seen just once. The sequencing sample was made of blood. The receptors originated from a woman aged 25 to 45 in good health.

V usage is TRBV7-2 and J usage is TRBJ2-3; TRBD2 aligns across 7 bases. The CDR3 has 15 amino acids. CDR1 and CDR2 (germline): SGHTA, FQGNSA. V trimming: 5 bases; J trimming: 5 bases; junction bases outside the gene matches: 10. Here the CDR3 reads CASSQGPWGGDTQYF. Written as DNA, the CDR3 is TGTGCCAGCAGCCAAGGTCCATGGGGGGGAGATACGCAGTATTTT.

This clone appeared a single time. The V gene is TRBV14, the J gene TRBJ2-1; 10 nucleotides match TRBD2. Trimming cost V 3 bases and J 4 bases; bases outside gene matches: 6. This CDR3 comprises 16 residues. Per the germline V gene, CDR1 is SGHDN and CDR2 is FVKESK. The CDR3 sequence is CASSHPAGGMYNEQFF. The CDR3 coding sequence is TGTGCCAGCAGCCACCCAGCGGGAGGGATGTACAATGAGCAGTTCTTC.

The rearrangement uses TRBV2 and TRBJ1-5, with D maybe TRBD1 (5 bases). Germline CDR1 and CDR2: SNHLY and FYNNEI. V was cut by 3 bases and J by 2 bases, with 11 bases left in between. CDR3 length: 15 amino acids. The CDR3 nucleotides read TGTGCCAGCAGTGACGGGGGTATGGGCAATCAGCCCCAGCATTTT. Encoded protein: CASSDGGMGNQPQHF.

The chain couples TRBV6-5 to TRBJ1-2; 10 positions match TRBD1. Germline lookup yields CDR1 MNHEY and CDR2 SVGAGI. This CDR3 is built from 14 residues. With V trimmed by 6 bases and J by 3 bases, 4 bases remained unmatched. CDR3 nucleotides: TGTGCCAGCAGCCCAGGGACAGGGGACTATGGCTACACCTTC. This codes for CASSPGTGDYGYTF.

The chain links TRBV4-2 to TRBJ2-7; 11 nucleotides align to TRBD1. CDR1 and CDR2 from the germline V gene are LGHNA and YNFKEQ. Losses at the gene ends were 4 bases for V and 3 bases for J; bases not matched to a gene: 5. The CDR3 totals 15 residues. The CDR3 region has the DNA TGTGCCAGCAGCCGGGGGGGACAGGGGGTCTACGAGCAGTACTTC. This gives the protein CASSRGGQGVYEQYF.

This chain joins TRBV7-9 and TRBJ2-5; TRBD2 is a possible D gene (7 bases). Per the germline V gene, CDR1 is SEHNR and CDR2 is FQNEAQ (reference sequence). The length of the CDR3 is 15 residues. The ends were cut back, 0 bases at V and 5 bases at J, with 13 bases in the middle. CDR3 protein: CASSLAGGGPETQYF. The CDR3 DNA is TGTGCCAGCAGCTTAGCGGGAGGGGGGCCGGAGACCCAGTACTTC.

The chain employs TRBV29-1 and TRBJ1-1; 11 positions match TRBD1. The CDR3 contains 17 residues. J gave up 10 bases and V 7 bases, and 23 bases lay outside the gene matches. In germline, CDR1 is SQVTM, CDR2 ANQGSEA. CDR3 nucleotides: TGCAGCGCCAACTCACGGGTCGGAGGGACAGGGGGAGGGAGAGCTTTCTTT. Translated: CSANSRVGGTGGGRAFF.

CDR3 residues: CASSLAGFKNIQYF. For the CDR3, the DNA is TGTGCCAGCAGCTTGGCAGGTTTCAAAAACATTCAGTACTTC. The chain joins TRBV5-5 to TRBJ2-4, with D unresolved. V shed 0 bases and J shed 3 bases, with 7 bases lying between them. The CDR3 runs to 14 residues. The germline V gene encodes CDR1 SGHKS and CDR2 YYEKEE (reference sequence).

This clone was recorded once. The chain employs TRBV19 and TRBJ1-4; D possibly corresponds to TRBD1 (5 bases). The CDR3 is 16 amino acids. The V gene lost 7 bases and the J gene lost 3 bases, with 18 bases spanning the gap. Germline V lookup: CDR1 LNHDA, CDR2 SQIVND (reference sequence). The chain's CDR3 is CASTRLGRGSNEKLFF. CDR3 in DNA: TGTGCCAGTACCCGTTTGGGTCGGGGGTCTAATGAAAAACTGTTTTTT. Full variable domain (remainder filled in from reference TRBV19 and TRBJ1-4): DGGITQSPKYLFRKEGQNVTLSCEQNLNHDAMYWYRQDPGQGLRLIYYSQIVNDFQKGDIAEGYSVSREKKESFPLTVTSAQKNPTAFYLCASTRLGRGSNEKLFFGSGTQLSVL.

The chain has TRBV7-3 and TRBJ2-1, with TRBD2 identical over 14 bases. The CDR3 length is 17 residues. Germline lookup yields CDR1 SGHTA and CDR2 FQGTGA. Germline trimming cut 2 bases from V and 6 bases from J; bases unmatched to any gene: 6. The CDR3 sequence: CASSLLGGTSGSNEQFF. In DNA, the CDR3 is TGTGCCAGCAGCTTACTAGGGGGGACTAGCGGGAGCAATGAGCAGTTCTTC.

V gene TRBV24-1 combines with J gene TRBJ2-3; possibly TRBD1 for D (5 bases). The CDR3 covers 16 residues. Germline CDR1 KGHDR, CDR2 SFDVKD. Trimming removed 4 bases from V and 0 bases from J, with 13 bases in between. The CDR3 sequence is CATSDPRAESTDTQYF. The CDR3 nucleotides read TGTGCCACCAGTGACCCCAGGGCGGAGAGCACAGATACGCAGTATTTT.

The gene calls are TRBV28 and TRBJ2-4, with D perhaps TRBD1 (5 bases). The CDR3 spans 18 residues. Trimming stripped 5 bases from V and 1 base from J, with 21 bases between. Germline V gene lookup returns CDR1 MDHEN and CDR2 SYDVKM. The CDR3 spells CASSANPRVPGAKNIQYF. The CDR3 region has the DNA TGTGCCAGCAGTGCGAACCCCAGGGTCCCCGGGGCCAAAAACATTCAGTACTTC.

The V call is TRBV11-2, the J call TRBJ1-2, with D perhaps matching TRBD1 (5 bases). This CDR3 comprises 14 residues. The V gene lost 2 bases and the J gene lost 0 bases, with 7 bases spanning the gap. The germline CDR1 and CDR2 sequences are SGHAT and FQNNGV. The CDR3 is CASSLLGPNYGYTF. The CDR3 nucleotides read TGTGCCAGCAGCTTATTGGGGCCTAACTATGGCTACACCTTC.

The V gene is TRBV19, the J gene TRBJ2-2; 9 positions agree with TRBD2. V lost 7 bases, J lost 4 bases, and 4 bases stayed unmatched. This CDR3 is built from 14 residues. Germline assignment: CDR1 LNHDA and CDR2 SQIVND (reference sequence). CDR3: CASKGTSRTGELFF. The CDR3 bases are TGTGCCAGTAAAGGGACTAGCCGCACCGGGGAGCTGTTTTTT.

CDR3 bases: TGTGCCAGTAGCGGAAGAACCTACAATGAGCAGTTCTTC. It is translated as CASSGRTYNEQFF. This chain joins TRBV19 and TRBJ2-1; D is unclear. The CDR3 runs 13 residues. Germline CDR1 and CDR2: LNHDA and SQIVND (reference sequence). With 6 bases removed from V and 2 bases from J, the gap between germline ends came to 8 bases.

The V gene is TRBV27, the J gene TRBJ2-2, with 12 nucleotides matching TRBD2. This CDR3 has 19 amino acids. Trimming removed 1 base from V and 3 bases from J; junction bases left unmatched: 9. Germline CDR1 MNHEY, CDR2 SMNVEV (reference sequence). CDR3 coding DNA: TGTGCCAGCAGTTTATGGGGGCTAGCGGGAGGGGCGGACACCGGGGAGCTGTTTTTT. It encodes CASSLWGLAGGADTGELFF.

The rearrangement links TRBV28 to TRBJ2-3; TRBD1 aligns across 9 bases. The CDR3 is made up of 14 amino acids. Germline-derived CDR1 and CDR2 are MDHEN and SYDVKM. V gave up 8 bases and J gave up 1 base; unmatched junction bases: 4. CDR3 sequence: CASGGDRGTDTQYF. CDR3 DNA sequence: TGTGCCAGCGGGGGGGACAGGGGCACAGATACGCAGTATTTT.

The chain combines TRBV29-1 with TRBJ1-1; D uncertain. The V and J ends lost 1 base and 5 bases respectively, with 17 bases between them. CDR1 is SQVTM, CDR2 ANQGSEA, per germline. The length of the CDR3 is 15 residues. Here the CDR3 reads CSVEGAPGGWTEAFF. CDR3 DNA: TGCAGCGTTGAAGGGGCCCCGGGAGGATGGACTGAAGCTTTCTTT. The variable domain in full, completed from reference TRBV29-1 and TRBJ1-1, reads SAVISQKPSRDICQRGTSLTIQCQVDSQVTMMFWYRQQPGQSLTLIATANQGSEATYESGFVIDKFPISRPNLTFSTLTVSNMSPEDSSIYLCSVEGAPGGWTEAFFGQGTRLTVV.

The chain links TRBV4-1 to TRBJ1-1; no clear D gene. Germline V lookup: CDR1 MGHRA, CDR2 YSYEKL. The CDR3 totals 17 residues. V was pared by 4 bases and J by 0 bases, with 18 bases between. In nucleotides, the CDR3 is TGCGCCAGCAGCCCTCAAGAAGGGTCCGGGATGAACACTGAAGCTTTCTTT. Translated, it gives CASSPQEGSGMNTEAFF.

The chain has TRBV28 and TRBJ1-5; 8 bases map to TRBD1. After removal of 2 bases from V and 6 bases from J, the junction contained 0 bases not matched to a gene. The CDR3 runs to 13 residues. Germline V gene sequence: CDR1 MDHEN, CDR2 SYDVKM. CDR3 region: CASSLQGAQPQHF. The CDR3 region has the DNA TGTGCCAGCAGTTTACAGGGGGCTCAGCCCCAGCATTTT. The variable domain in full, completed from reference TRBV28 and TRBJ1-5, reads DVKVTQSSRYLVKRTGEKVFLECVQDMDHENMFWYRQDPGLGLRLIYFSYDVKMKEKGDIPEGYSVSREKKERFSLILESASTNQTSMYLCASSLQGAQPQHFGDGTRLSIL.